Listed below are T cell receptor beta chains from one sample, sequenced in a study of blood T cell repertoires in COVID-19. Here immunoSEQ multiplex PCR was the method, and the copy in TCRdb shows in-frame clones only, minus some. The top ten hold roughly a tenth of the sample, which has more than 130,000 clones, almost 90% seen once. Sequencing was carried out using peripheral blood. These receptors were collected from a man aged 45-65 years with active or convalescent COVID-19. The CDR3 runs from the conserved cysteine through the conserved F or W. D genes are given only for firm matches. Clone sizes are given selectively: once, few, many, or a class where the clone is expanded.

abundance | j_gene | v_gene | d_gene | CDR3aa | CDR3nt
NA | TRBJ2-1 | TRBV5-1 | TRBD2 | CASRSGTSTRNEQFF | TGCGCCAGCCGATCCGGGACTAGCACGAGGAATGAGCAGTTCTTC
NA | TRBJ2-7 | TRBV6-2/TRBV6-3 | TRBD2 | CASSSGLAGVFVYEQYF | TGTGCCAGCAGTTCCGGACTAGCGGGAGTGTTCGTCTACGAGCAGTACTTC
once | TRBJ2-5 | TRBV19 | NA | CASSGPDRQGTQYF | TGTGCCAGTAGCGGACCTGACAGGCAGGGGACCCAGTACTTC
few | TRBJ1-1 | TRBV28 | NA | CASSWAGNTEAFF | TGTGCCAGCAGTTGGGCAGGGAACACTGAAGCTTTCTTT
NA | TRBJ2-1 | TRBV27 | TRBD2 | CASSTGLAGVNEQFF | TGTGCCAGCAGTACAGGACTAGCGGGAGTCAATGAGCAGTTCTTC
NA | TRBJ2-5 | TRBV24-1 | NA | CATSDLPSAEQEQTQYF | TGTGCCACCAGTGATCTCCCTTCGGCGGAACAAGAGCAGACCCAGTACTTC
NA | TRBJ2-7 | TRBV19 | TRBD2 | CASTVTSGSSYEQYF | TGTGCCAGTACCGTCACTAGCGGGTCCTCCTACGAGCAGTACTTC
NA | TRBJ2-5 | TRBV11-2 | TRBD1 | CASSQGDRKETQYF | TGTGCCAGCAGCCAGGGGGACAGAAAAGAGACCCAGTACTTC
NA | TRBJ2-7 | TRBV15 | TRBD1 | CATSSRQGAYEQYF | TGTGCCACCAGCAGTCGACAGGGAGCCTACGAGCAGTACTTC
NA | TRBJ2-6 | TRBV19 | TRBD1 | CASSDRGTGRGANVLTF | TGTGCCAGTAGCGACCGCGGGACAGGGCGTGGGGCCAACGTCCTGACTTTC
few | TRBJ1-4 | TRBV6-2/TRBV6-3 | TRBD1 | CASSTGTGNEKLFF | TGTGCCAGCAGTACCGGGACAGGGAATGAAAAACTGTTTTTT
NA | TRBJ1-5 | TRBV12-3/TRBV12-4 | NA | CASRRESGPQHF | TGTGCCAGCAGAAGGGAGTCGGGGCCCCAGCATTTT
NA | TRBJ1-2 | TRBV18 | TRBD1 | CASSPDRAVYTF | TGTGCCAGCTCTCCCGACAGGGCCGTCTACACCTTC
NA | TRBJ2-5 | TRBV6-2/TRBV6-3 | TRBD1 | CASSFRDSKETQYF | TGTGCCAGCAGTTTCCGGGACAGTAAAGAGACCCAGTACTTC
NA | TRBJ2-5 | TRBV7-9 | TRBD2 | CASSLQGGSETQYF | TGTGCCAGCAGCTTACAGGGAGGGTCCGAGACCCAGTACTTC
NA | TRBJ1-4 | TRBV3-1/TRBV3-2 | NA | CASSQDLRRNEKLFF | TGTGCCAGCAGCCAAGACCTCCGGAGGAATGAAAAACTGTTTTTT
NA | TRBJ2-7 | TRBV27 | TRBD1 | CASSPRQGLRQYF | TGTGCCAGCAGTCCTCGACAGGGCCTCAGGCAGTACTTC
NA | TRBJ1-2 | TRBV7-9 | TRBD1 | CASSYNRRQGDYGYTF | TGTGCCAGCAGCTACAATCGGAGACAGGGGGACTATGGCTACACCTTC
once | TRBJ2-3 | TRBV28 | NA | CASRRSTATDTQYF | TGTGCCAGCAGACGGTCAACAGCCACAGATACGCAGTATTTT
NA | TRBJ1-1 | TRBV6-2/TRBV6-3 | NA | CASSLTTTAEAFF | TGTGCCAGCAGCCTTACCACGACAGCTGAAGCTTTCTTT
NA | TRBJ2-2 | TRBV10-1 | TRBD2 | CASTPGLANTGELFF | TGCGCCAGCACGCCGGGACTAGCGAACACCGGGGAGCTGTTTTTT
NA | TRBJ2-2 | TRBV5-1 | TRBD2 | CASSLTSGRTTGELFF | TGCGCCAGCAGTTTGACTAGCGGGAGGACCACCGGGGAGCTGTTTTTT
NA | TRBJ2-7 | TRBV5-4 | TRBD2 | CASSSLAGTPLDEQYF | TGTGCCAGCAGTTCCCTAGCGGGTACACCTCTGGACGAGCAGTACTTC
NA | TRBJ2-7 | TRBV7-9 | NA | CASSRDRYEQYF | TGTGCCAGCAGCCGAGACAGGTACGAGCAGTACTTC
NA | TRBJ2-7 | TRBV9 | NA | CASSVGQDFGYEQYF | TGTGCCAGCAGCGTAGGTCAGGACTTCGGGTACGAGCAGTACTTC
NA | TRBJ2-5 | TRBV6-2/TRBV6-3 | NA | CASSYLYRETQYF | TGTGCCAGCAGTTACCTTTACAGAGAGACCCAGTACTTC
NA | TRBJ2-6 | TRBV5-1 | TRBD2 | CASSLGAAGIPLSSGANVLTF | TGCGCCAGCAGCTTGGGGGCAGCGGGGATACCCCTTAGCTCTGGGGCCAACGTCCTGACTTTC
NA | TRBJ2-4 | TRBV3-1/TRBV3-2 | NA | CASSQGPTGGQNIQYF | TGTGCCAGCAGCCAAGGACCGACCGGCGGCCAAAACATTCAGTACTTC
NA | TRBJ2-1 | TRBV27 | TRBD2 | CASSLRAAGGYYNEQFF | TGTGCCAGCAGTTTACGGGCGGCGGGAGGTTATTACAATGAGCAGTTCTTC
NA | TRBJ2-3 | TRBV11-2 | NA | CASSPLGGKGTDTQYF | TGTGCCAGCAGCCCTCTCGGCGGGAAGGGCACAGATACGCAGTATTTT
few | TRBJ1-2 | TRBV5-4 | NA | CASSLGPPGEYGYTF | TGTGCCAGCAGCTTGGGGCCCCCGGGGGAATATGGCTACACCTTC
NA | TRBJ2-2 | TRBV5-1 | NA | CASSLFQANTGELFF | TGCGCCAGCAGCTTGTTTCAGGCGAACACCGGGGAGCTGTTTTTT
NA | TRBJ2-1 | TRBV6-6 | TRBD2 | CASSLAGGYNEQFF | TGTGCCAGCAGCCTAGCGGGCGGATACAATGAGCAGTTCTTC
few | TRBJ2-7 | TRBV5-1 | TRBD1 | CASSTGGSTYEQYF | TGCGCCAGCTCTACAGGGGGCAGCACCTACGAGCAGTACTTC
once | TRBJ1-1 | TRBV25-1 | NA | CASSVSDRMNTEAFF | TGTGCCAGCAGCGTTTCGGACAGAATGAACACTGAAGCTTTCTTT
NA | TRBJ2-3 | TRBV4-3 | NA | CASSQDSVGADTQYF | TGCGCCAGCAGCCAAGACAGCGTAGGAGCAGATACGCAGTATTTT
NA | TRBJ1-3 | TRBV28 | NA | CASSLSYSNSGNTIYF | TGTGCCAGCAGTTTATCGTACAGCAACTCTGGAAACACCATATATTTT
NA | TRBJ2-7 | TRBV5-8 | TRBD2 | CASSRGGSSYEQYF | TGTGCCAGCAGCCGCGGGGGAAGCTCCTACGAGCAGTACTTC
NA | TRBJ2-7 | TRBV28 | TRBD1 | CASRVRDRDYYEQYF | TGTGCCAGCAGGGTCCGGGACAGGGACTACTACGAGCAGTACTTC
NA | TRBJ1-1 | TRBV10-3 | NA | CAISEWSGSTEAFF | TGTGCCATCAGTGAGTGGTCAGGGTCCACTGAAGCTTTCTTT
NA | TRBJ1-2 | TRBV9 | NA | CASSVDSNYGYTF | TGTGCCAGCAGCGTGGACAGTAACTATGGCTACACCTTC
NA | TRBJ1-5 | TRBV6-1 | NA | CASSEAGGRGGNQPQHF | TGTGCCAGCAGTGAAGCGGGAGGTCGGGGTGGCAATCAGCCCCAGCATTTT
many | TRBJ2-7 | TRBV2 | NA | CASSFARSYEQYF | TGTGCCAGCAGCTTCGCCAGGTCCTACGAGCAGTACTTC